These T cell receptor beta chains were read from a single sample in a study of blood T cell repertoires in COVID-19. The table came from immunoSEQ multiplex PCR; TCRdb's copy has only in-frame clones and leaves some out. The sample has approximately 300,000 clones; approximately 84% are singletons. Specimen: PBMCs or T cells enriched from blood (not recorded which). These receptors came from a man aged 25 to 45 who had recovered from COVID-19. CDR3s include the opening cysteine and the closing phenylalanine or tryptophan. Each record gives: V gene, clone size, J gene, D gene, CDR3 DNA, CDR3 protein. A D gene is named only where the DNA matches it firmly. The size field is filled for only some rows; it gives once, few, many or a size class.

v_gene: TRBV10-3
abundance: NA
j_gene: TRBJ1-1
d_gene: NA
CDR3nt: TGTGCCATCAGCGAAGCGGGTTATGAAGCTTTCTTT
CDR3aa: CAISEAGYEAFF

v_gene: TRBV21-1
abundance: NA
j_gene: TRBJ1-2
d_gene: NA
CDR3nt: TGTGCCAGCAACCGACCCCAGGGGCCAGGATACACCTTC
CDR3aa: CASNRPQGPGYTF

v_gene: TRBV7-9
abundance: NA
j_gene: TRBJ1-1
d_gene: NA
CDR3nt: TGTGCCAGCAGCTTTTTGGGAGGAACAAACACTGAAGCTTTCTTT
CDR3aa: CASSFLGGTNTEAFF

v_gene: TRBV5-1
abundance: NA
j_gene: TRBJ2-3
d_gene: NA
CDR3nt: TGCGCCAGCAGAACCATTAGCGGTAAAGCAGATACGCAGTATTTT
CDR3aa: CASRTISGKADTQYF

v_gene: TRBV13
abundance: NA
j_gene: TRBJ2-2
d_gene: NA
CDR3nt: TGTGCCAGCAGCCCCACACGACTAGGGCCCGGGGAGCTGTTTTTT
CDR3aa: CASSPTRLGPGELFF

v_gene: TRBV13
abundance: NA
j_gene: TRBJ2-3
d_gene: TRBD2
CDR3nt: TGTGCCAGCAGCTTGGGACTAGCGGGAGCCTCTAGCACAGATACGCAGTATTTT
CDR3aa: CASSLGLAGASSTDTQYF

v_gene: TRBV28
abundance: NA
j_gene: TRBJ1-1
d_gene: TRBD1
CDR3nt: TGTGCCAGCAGTCCGCCCGACAGGGAAACTTTCTTT
CDR3aa: CASSPPDRETFF

v_gene: TRBV27
abundance: NA
j_gene: TRBJ2-7
d_gene: TRBD1
CDR3nt: TGTGCCAGCAGTATGCCCAGACAGGGGTCCTACGAGCAGTACTTC
CDR3aa: CASSMPRQGSYEQYF

v_gene: TRBV21-1
abundance: NA
j_gene: TRBJ2-2
d_gene: NA
CDR3nt: TGTGCCAGCAGCACCCGAGCGGGTAACACCGGGGAGCTGTTTTTT
CDR3aa: CASSTRAGNTGELFF

v_gene: TRBV2
abundance: NA
j_gene: TRBJ1-2
d_gene: NA
CDR3nt: TGTGCCAGCAAGGAGGGCTCTGGTGGCTACACCTTC
CDR3aa: CASKEGSGGYTF

v_gene: TRBV2
abundance: few
j_gene: TRBJ2-3
d_gene: TRBD1
CDR3nt: TGTGCCAGCAGTGAAGACCGGACAGGGGTGGGTGGGGATACGCAGTATTTT
CDR3aa: CASSEDRTGVGGDTQYF

v_gene: TRBV18
abundance: many
j_gene: TRBJ1-2
d_gene: TRBD1
CDR3nt: TGTGCCAGCTCACCGTTCGGCGAACAGGGGAACTATGGCTACACCTTC
CDR3aa: CASSPFGEQGNYGYTF

v_gene: TRBV28
abundance: NA
j_gene: TRBJ2-1
d_gene: TRBD2
CDR3nt: TGTGCCAGCAGTTCGGCTAGCGGGGGGGCCGATGAGCAGTTCTTC
CDR3aa: CASSSASGGADEQFF

v_gene: TRBV3-1/TRBV3-2
abundance: NA
j_gene: TRBJ1-6
d_gene: NA
CDR3nt: TGTGCCAGCAGCCGGATAGGAGGAGGTTCACCCCTCCACTTT
CDR3aa: CASSRIGGGSPLHF

v_gene: TRBV12-3/TRBV12-4
abundance: NA
j_gene: TRBJ2-3
d_gene: NA
CDR3nt: TGTGCCAGCAGCGCAGGGAGCACAGATACGCAGTATTTT
CDR3aa: CASSAGSTDTQYF

v_gene: TRBV5-6
abundance: NA
j_gene: TRBJ1-2
d_gene: NA
CDR3nt: TGTGCCAGCAGCTTCAGTTATGGCTACACCTTC
CDR3aa: CASSFSYGYTF

v_gene: TRBV5-8
abundance: NA
j_gene: TRBJ2-5
d_gene: TRBD2
CDR3nt: TGTGCCAGCAGCACGAGCGGGAGTTTTCGGGAGACCCAGTACTTC
CDR3aa: CASSTSGSFRETQYF

v_gene: TRBV1
abundance: NA
j_gene: TRBJ2-3
d_gene: NA
CDR3nt: TGCACCAGCAGCCGACTAGCGGGGGGCCCAGATACGCAGTATTTT
CDR3aa: CTSSRLAGGPDTQYF

v_gene: TRBV4-2
abundance: NA
j_gene: TRBJ2-7
d_gene: NA
CDR3nt: TGTGCCAGCAGCCACCCTAGCAGCCCCCTCGAGCAGTACTTC
CDR3aa: CASSHPSSPLEQYF

v_gene: TRBV5-1
abundance: NA
j_gene: TRBJ1-1
d_gene: TRBD1
CDR3nt: TGCGCCAGCAGCTTGGGCCGGGACAGGGGGTTTCACGTGAACACTGAAGCTTTCTTT
CDR3aa: CASSLGRDRGFHVNTEAFF

v_gene: TRBV13
abundance: NA
j_gene: TRBJ2-5
d_gene: TRBD2
CDR3nt: TGTGCCAGCAGCCGGGGACTAGCGGGAGAGGAGACCCAGTACTTC
CDR3aa: CASSRGLAGEETQYF

v_gene: TRBV9
abundance: NA
j_gene: TRBJ1-1
d_gene: NA
CDR3nt: TGTGCCAGCAGCGTTACGGGGTACACTGAAGCTTTCTTT
CDR3aa: CASSVTGYTEAFF

v_gene: TRBV5-1
abundance: NA
j_gene: TRBJ1-4
d_gene: NA
CDR3nt: TGCGCCAGCAGCTTGGACCAGGGTGCGGAAAAACTGTTTTTT
CDR3aa: CASSLDQGAEKLFF

v_gene: TRBV20-1
abundance: NA
j_gene: TRBJ1-2
d_gene: NA
CDR3nt: TGCAGTGCTAGTAAAGGCAGGGCGGCCTATGGCTACACCTTC
CDR3aa: CSASKGRAAYGYTF

v_gene: TRBV7-9
abundance: NA
j_gene: TRBJ2-5
d_gene: TRBD1
CDR3nt: TGTGCCAGCAGCTGGGTACAGGGGAGAGAGACCCAGTACTTC
CDR3aa: CASSWVQGRETQYF